Reported below is one T cell receptor beta chain. Its target is unknown. The sort gate was single viable CD3+CD4+CD8-CD45RO+ cells for memory CD4+ T cells. CD4+ T cells were isolated by positive magnetic selection. Looked up from germline, CDR1 is MNHEY and CDR2 is SVGAGI. This CDR3 region has 11 residues. The V gene end was trimmed by 2 bases and the J gene end by 14 bases; junction bases not matched to a gene: 1. Repertoires were generated with immunoSEQ multiplex PCR, while TCRdb's copy carries only in-frame clones and drops some. The sample includes 45,000 or so clones, approximately 80% seen only once; the top ten take roughly 1.1%. This specimen comes from a study of memory CD4+ T cells and cytomegalovirus serostatus. Study-wide results and caveats: Each of approximately 63 CMV-associated TCRbeta sequences occurred in one to five individuals.

Sequencing used memory CD4+ T cells from blood. The J gene is TRBJ2-1, the V gene TRBV6-5, with 9 bases that match TRBD1. The TCR was taken from an adult in good health and CMV-seronegative. Here the CDR3 reads CASSYRDREFF. The CDR3, as DNA: TGTGCCAGCAGTTACCGGGACAGGGAGTTCTTC.